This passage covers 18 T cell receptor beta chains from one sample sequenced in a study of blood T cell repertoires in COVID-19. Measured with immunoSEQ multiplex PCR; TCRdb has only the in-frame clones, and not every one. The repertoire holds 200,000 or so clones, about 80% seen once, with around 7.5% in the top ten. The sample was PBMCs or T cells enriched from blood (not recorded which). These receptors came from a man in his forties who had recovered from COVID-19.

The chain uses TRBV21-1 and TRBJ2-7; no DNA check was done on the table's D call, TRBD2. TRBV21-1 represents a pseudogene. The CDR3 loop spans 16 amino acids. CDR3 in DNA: TGTGCCAGCAGCAAAAGCGGGGAGGGACGGTTCTGGGAGCAGTACTTC. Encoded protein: CASSKSGEGRFWEQYF.

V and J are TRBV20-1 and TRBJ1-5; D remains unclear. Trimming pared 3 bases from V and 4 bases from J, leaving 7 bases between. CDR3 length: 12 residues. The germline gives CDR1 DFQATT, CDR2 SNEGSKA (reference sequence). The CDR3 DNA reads TGCAGTGCTAGTCGCAGAAATCAGCCCCAGCATTTT. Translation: CSASRRNQPQHF.

The CDR3 region has the DNA TGCGCCAGCAGCTTGGGGGTCCGCGGCGAGCAGTTCTTC. It yields the protein CASSLGVRGEQFF. This rearrangement joins TRBV5-1 to TRBJ2-1, with no clear D. The V end lost 0 bases, the J end lost 10 bases, and 11 bases lay between the germline ends. Germline V CDR1 and CDR2: SGHRS, YFSETQ. The CDR3 covers 13 residues.

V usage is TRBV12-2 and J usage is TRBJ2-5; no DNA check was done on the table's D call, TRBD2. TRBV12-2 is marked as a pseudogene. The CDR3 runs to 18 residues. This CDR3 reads CASRLARLAIILRETQYF. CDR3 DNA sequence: TGTGCAAGTCGCTTAGCAAGGCTAGCGATAATCCTTCGGGAGACCCAGTACTTC.

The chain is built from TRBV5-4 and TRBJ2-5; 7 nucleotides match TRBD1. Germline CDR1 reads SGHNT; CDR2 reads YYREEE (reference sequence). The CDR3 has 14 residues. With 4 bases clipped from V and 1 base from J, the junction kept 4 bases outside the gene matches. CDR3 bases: TGTGCCAGCAGCCCGGGACAGATCCAAGAGACCCAGTACTTC. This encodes CASSPGQIQETQYF.

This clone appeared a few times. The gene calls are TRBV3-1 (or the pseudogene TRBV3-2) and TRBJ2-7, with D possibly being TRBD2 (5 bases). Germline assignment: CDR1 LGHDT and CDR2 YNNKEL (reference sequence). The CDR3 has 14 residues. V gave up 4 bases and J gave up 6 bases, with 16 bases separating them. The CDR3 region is CASSRNPAEGEQYF. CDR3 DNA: TGTGCCAGCAGCCGGAATCCCGCTGAGGGCGAGCAGTACTTC.

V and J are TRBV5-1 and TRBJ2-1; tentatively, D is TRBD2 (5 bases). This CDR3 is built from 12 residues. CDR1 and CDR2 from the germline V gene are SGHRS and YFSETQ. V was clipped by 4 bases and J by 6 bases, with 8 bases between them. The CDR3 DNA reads TGCGCCAGCAGCAGGGAGATCAATGAGCAGTTCTTC. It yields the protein CASSREINEQFF.

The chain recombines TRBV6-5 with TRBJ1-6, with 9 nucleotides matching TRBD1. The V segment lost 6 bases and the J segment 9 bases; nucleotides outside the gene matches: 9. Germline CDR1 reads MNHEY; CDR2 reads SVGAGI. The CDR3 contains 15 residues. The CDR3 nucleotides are TGTGCCAGCAGCACACAGGGGGCGCGAGGTTCACCCCTCCACTTT. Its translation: CASSTQGARGSPLHF.

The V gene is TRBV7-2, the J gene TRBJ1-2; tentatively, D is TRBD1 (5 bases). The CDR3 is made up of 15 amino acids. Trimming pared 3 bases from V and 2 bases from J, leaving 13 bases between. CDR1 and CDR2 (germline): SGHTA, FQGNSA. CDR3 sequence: CASSLYQGRNYGYTF. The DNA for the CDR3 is TGTGCCAGCAGCTTGTACCAGGGAAGAAACTATGGCTACACCTTC.

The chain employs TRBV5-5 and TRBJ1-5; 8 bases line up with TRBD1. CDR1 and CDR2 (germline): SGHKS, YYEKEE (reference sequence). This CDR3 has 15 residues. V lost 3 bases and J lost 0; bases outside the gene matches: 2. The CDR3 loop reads CASSSRGLSNQPQHF. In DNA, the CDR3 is TGTGCCAGCAGCTCCAGGGGGCTTAGCAATCAGCCCCAGCATTTT.

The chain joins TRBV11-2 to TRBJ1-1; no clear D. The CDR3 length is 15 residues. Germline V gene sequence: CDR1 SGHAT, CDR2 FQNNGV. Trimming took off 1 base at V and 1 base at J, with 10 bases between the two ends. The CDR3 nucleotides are TGTGCCAGCAGCTTAGGTCTTCGGGGGAACACTGAAGCTTTCTTT. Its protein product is CASSLGLRGNTEAFF. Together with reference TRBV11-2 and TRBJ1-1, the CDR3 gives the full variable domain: EAGVAQSPRYKIIEKRQSVAFWCNPISGHATLYWYQQILGQGPKLLIQFQNNGVVDDSQLPKDRFSAERLKGVDSTLKIQPAKLEDSAVYLCASSLGLRGNTEAFFGQGTRLTVV.

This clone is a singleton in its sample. The CDR3 DNA reads as TGTGCCAGCAGTGTGGACAGGGAGAGTGGCTCCTATAATTCACCCCTCCACTTT. Translating it yields CASSVDRESGSYNSPLHF. The J gene is TRBJ1-6, the V gene TRBV2, with 8 bases that match TRBD1. CDR3 size: 18 residues. V was clipped by 4 bases and J by 0 bases; unmatched bases: 8. CDR1 is SNHLY, CDR2 FYNNEI, per germline. Looking up the rest from reference TRBV2 and TRBJ1-6 gives the full variable domain: EPEVTQTPSHQVTQMGQEVILRCVPISNHLYFYWYRQILGQKVEFLVSFYNNEISEKSEIFDDQFSVERPDGSNFTLKIRSTKLEDSAMYFCASSVDRESGSYNSPLHFGNGTRLTVT.

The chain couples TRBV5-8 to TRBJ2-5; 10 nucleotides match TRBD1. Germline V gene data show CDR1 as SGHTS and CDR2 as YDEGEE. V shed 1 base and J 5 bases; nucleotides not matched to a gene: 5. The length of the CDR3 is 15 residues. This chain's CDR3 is CASSLILGQGETQYF. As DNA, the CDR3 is TGTGCCAGCAGCTTGATCTTGGGACAGGGGGAGACCCAGTACTTC. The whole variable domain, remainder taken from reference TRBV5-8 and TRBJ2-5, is EAGVTQSPTHLIKTRGQQATLRCSPISGHTSVYWYQQALGLGLQFLLWYDEGEERNRGNFPPRFSGRQFPNYSSELNVNALELEDSALYLCASSLILGQGETQYFGPGTRLLVL.

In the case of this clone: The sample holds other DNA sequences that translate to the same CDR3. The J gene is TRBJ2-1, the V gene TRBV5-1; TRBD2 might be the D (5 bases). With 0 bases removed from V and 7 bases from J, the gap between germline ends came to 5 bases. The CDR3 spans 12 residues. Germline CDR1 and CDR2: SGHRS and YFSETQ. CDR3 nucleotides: TGCGCCAGCAGCTTGGCGGGGAATGAGCAGTTCTTC. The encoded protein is CASSLAGNEQFF.

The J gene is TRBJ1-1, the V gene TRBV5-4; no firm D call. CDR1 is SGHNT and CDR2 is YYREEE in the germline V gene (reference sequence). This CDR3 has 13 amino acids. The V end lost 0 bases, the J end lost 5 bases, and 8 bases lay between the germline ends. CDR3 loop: CASSLGEKTEAFF. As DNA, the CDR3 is TGTGCCAGCAGCTTGGGGGAGAAAACTGAAGCTTTCTTT.

CDR3 loop: CATSSRRPIRAGAHYEQYF. The CDR3 coding sequence is TGTGCCACCAGCTCCAGGAGGCCTATACGAGCGGGGGCCCACTACGAGCAGTACTTC. The gene calls are TRBV15 and TRBJ2-7; 8 bases are shared with TRBD2. CDR1 LNHNV and CDR2 YYDKDF come from the germline V gene (reference sequence). This CDR3 comprises 19 residues. J lost 3 bases, V lost 5 bases, and 21 bases had no gene match.

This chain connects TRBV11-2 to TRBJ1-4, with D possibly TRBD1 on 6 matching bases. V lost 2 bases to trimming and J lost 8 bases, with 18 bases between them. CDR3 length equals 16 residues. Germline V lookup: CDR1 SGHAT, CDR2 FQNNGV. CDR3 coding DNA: TGTGCCAGCAGCTTAACCGGACAGCGCGCACGGGAAAAACTGTTTTTT. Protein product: CASSLTGQRAREKLFF.

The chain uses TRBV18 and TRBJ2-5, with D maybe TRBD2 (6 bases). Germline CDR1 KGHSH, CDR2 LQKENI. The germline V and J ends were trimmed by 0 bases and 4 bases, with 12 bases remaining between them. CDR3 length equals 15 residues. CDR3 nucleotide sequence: TGTGCCAGCTCACCACCGGGAAGGGGAGGAGAGACCCAGTACTTC. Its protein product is CASSPPGRGGETQYF.